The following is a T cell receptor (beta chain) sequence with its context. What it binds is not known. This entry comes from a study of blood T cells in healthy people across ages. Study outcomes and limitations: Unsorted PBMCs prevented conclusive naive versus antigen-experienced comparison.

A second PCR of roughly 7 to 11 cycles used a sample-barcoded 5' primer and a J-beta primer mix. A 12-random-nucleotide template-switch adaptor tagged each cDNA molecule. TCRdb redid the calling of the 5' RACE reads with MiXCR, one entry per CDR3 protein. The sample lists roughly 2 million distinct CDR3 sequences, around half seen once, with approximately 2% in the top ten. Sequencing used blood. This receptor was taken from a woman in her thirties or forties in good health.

The CDR3 nucleotides read TGTGCCAGCAGTCCTCAACTAGCGGGGGGGGTGGATACGCAGTATTTT. This codes for CASSPQLAGGVDTQYF. V is TRBV6-5 and J is TRBJ2-3, with TRBD2 matching over 13 bases. CDR3 size: 16 residues. Looked up from germline, CDR1 is MNHEY and CDR2 is SVGAGI. J was trimmed by 6 bases and V by 5 bases; bases with no gene match: 8.